This T cell receptor (beta chain) stems from a study of CD8+CD57+ T cells in acquired aplastic anemia. This clonotype has a count of ten or more. Antigen unknown. The study, taken as a whole, reports: Patients and controls shared 25 to 30 CD8+ CDR3 sequences, which appeared highly expressed in patients and within their immunodominant clones.

Patients who underwent sequencing had shown CD8+CD57+ cell expansion by flow cytometry. Severe acquired aplastic anemia was diagnosed in all patients. The TCR beta profiling, which covered VDJ combination and CDR3 sequence, was carried out using genomic DNA as the template. TCRdb reprocessed the reads via MiXCR and lists one record per CDR3 protein. Here the sample spans about 240,000 distinct CDR3 sequences, approximately 45% being singletons. This TCR was sampled from a human donor with aplastic anemia. The source material was sorted CD4+, CD8+, or CD8+CD57+ T cells (not recorded which) from PBMCs.

The CDR3 here is CASSLVSGAYEQYF. CDR3 nucleotide sequence: TGCGCCAGCAGCTTGGTCTCCGGCGCCTACGAGCAGTACTTC. The V call is TRBV5-1, the J call TRBJ2-7; the D is unclear. There are 14 residues in the CDR3. Germline lookup yields CDR1 SGHRS and CDR2 YFSETQ. Trimming took 0 bases from V and 2 from J, leaving 9 bases between them.